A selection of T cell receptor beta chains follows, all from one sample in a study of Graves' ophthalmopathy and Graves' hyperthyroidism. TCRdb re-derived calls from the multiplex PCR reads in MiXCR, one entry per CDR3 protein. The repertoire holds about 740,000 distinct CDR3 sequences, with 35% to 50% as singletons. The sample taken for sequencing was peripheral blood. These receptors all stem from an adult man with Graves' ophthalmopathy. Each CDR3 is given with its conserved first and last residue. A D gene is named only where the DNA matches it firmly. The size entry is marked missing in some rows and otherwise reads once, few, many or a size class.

cdr3_nt: TGTGCCAGCAGGGGGCTACTGGGATCACCCCTCCACTTT
cdr3_aa: CASRGLLGSPLHF
d_call: -
j_call: TRBJ1-6
v_call: TRBV27
clone_size: few

cdr3_nt: TGTGCCAGCAGCCAAAGGACAGGGATGGGAGAGACCCAGTACTTC
cdr3_aa: CASSQRTGMGETQYF
d_call: TRBD1
j_call: TRBJ2-5
v_call: TRBV5-8
clone_size: few

cdr3_nt: TGTGCCAGCAGCTTGGGAGGACAGGGGACGGGACTTTACTTC
cdr3_aa: CASSLGGQGTGLYF
d_call: TRBD1
j_call: TRBJ2-7
v_call: TRBV7-9
clone_size: many

cdr3_nt: TGTGCCAGCAGCCCGAAGACTAGCTCTGGGGAGCTGTTTTTT
cdr3_aa: CASSPKTSSGELFF
d_call: TRBD2
j_call: TRBJ2-2
v_call: TRBV7-3
clone_size: few

cdr3_nt: TGTGCCAGCAGAGACAGCGCGTCTGGAAACACCATATATTTT
cdr3_aa: CASRDSASGNTIYF
d_call: -
j_call: TRBJ1-3
v_call: TRBV10-3
clone_size: few

cdr3_nt: TGTGCCAGCAGTGGCCTAACAGGGGCTGGGGCCAACGTCCTGACTTTC
cdr3_aa: CASSGLTGAGANVLTF
d_call: TRBD1
j_call: TRBJ2-6
v_call: TRBV6-1
clone_size: few

cdr3_nt: TGTGCCACCAGAGGCACAGACAGGGTGGATCAGCCCCAGCATTTT
cdr3_aa: CATRGTDRVDQPQHF
d_call: TRBD1
j_call: TRBJ1-5
v_call: TRBV24-1
clone_size: -

cdr3_nt: TGTGCCAGCAGTCGGCTTCCGGGACAGGGGGCCTATGGCTACACCTTC
cdr3_aa: CASSRLPGQGAYGYTF
d_call: TRBD1
j_call: TRBJ1-2
v_call: TRBV10-3
clone_size: -

cdr3_nt: TGTGCCAGCAGTAGACGCGGGATGAACACTGAAGCTTTCTTT
cdr3_aa: CASSRRGMNTEAFF
d_call: -
j_call: TRBJ1-1
v_call: TRBV25-1
clone_size: -

cdr3_nt: TGTGCCAGCAGTTACTTAAGGCCAGGGGCAGGGGCCAACGTCCTGACTTTC
cdr3_aa: CASSYLRPGAGANVLTF
d_call: -
j_call: TRBJ2-6
v_call: TRBV10-3
clone_size: -

cdr3_nt: TGTGCCAGCTCACCTCGACGGACGGGATTCTCTGGAAACACCATATATTTT
cdr3_aa: CASSPRRTGFSGNTIYF
d_call: -
j_call: TRBJ1-3
v_call: TRBV6-4
clone_size: -

cdr3_nt: TGTGCCAGCAGTTTACGGGGGAAGGCCTACGAGCAGTACTTC
cdr3_aa: CASSLRGKAYEQYF
d_call: -
j_call: TRBJ2-7
v_call: TRBV2
clone_size: -

cdr3_nt: TGTGCCAGTAGGCTTCGACAGGGTGACACTGAAGCTTTCTTT
cdr3_aa: CASRLRQGDTEAFF
d_call: TRBD1
j_call: TRBJ1-1
v_call: TRBV19
clone_size: many

cdr3_nt: TGTGCCAGCAGCCCCCTAGGGGTAGCGGGGGCCTCGAGCACCGGGGAGCTGTTTTTT
cdr3_aa: CASSPLGVAGASSTGELFF
d_call: TRBD2
j_call: TRBJ2-2
v_call: TRBV25-1
clone_size: -